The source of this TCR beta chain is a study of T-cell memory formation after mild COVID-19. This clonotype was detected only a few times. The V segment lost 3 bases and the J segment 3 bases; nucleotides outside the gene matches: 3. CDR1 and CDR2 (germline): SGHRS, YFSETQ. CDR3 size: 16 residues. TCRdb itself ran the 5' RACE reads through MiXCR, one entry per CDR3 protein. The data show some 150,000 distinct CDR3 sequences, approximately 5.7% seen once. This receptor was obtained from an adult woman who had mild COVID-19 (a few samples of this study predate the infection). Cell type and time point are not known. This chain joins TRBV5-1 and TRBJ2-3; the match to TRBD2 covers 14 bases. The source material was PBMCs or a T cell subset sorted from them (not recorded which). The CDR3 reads CASSWGLAGATDTQYF. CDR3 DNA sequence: TGCGCCAGCAGCTGGGGACTAGCGGGAGCGACAGATACGCAGTATTTT.